The next 27 T cell receptor beta chains were all read from a single sample in a study of OX40 agonist ivuxolimab in advanced cancers. Method: immunoSEQ multiplex PCR; TCRdb's copy keeps in-frame clones and lacks some. This sample yields approximately 70,000 clones, of which about 85% are seen a single time; roughly 1% belongs to the top ten. The sample in question was CD4+ or CD8+ T cells sorted from blood, obtained in a trial of the OX40 agonist ivuxolimab. The receptors were gathered from an adult with an advanced solid tumor such as melanoma, head and neck, liver or kidney cancer.

This clone was seen only a few times. The rearrangement joins TRBV5-1 to TRBJ2-5, with 7 bases lining up with TRBD2. V shed 0 bases and J 5 bases; nucleotides not matched to a gene: 10. The CDR3 spans 16 residues. Germline CDR1 is SGHRS and CDR2 is YFSETQ. CDR3 sequence reads: CASSLEFAGVMETQYF. CDR3 bases: TGCGCCAGCAGCTTGGAATTCGCGGGGGTTATGGAGACCCAGTACTTC.

This clone was seen once. This chain uses TRBV9 with TRBJ2-7, with TRBD2 matching over 11 bases. CDR1 is SGDLS, CDR2 YYNGEE, per germline. CDR3 length: 19 residues. With V trimmed by 0 bases and J by 6 bases, 17 bases remained unmatched. In DNA, the CDR3 is TGTGCCAGCAGCGTAGTTCCTCTGTCCCCTGGACTAGCGGGCTCCGAGCAGTACTTC. It specifies CASSVVPLSPGLAGSEQYF.

The rearrangement joins TRBV7-2 to TRBJ2-7; 7 bases are a match to TRBD2. The CDR3 runs 16 residues. Germline V gives CDR1 SGHTA, CDR2 FQGNSA. The J segment lost 2 bases and the V segment lost 1 base, leaving 8 bases of the junction unmatched. The CDR3 spells CASSLVPGRRAYEQYF. Here the CDR3 DNA reads TGTGCCAGCAGCTTAGTACCCGGGAGGAGGGCCTACGAGCAGTACTTC.

This chain connects TRBV5-4 to TRBJ2-5; no clear D gene. V gave up 3 bases and J gave up 1 base, with 19 bases separating them. This CDR3 has 17 residues. Per the germline V gene, CDR1 is SGHNT and CDR2 is YYREEE (reference sequence). The chain's CDR3 is CASSSLMGGGTQETQYF. CDR3 bases: TGTGCCAGCAGCTCCCTTATGGGTGGCGGAACCCAAGAGACCCAGTACTTC.

V usage is TRBV6-5 and J usage is TRBJ2-7; 7 nucleotides agree with TRBD2. The CDR3 consists of 15 residues. Germline V gene lookup returns CDR1 MNHEY and CDR2 SVGAGI. J was trimmed by 3 bases and V by 2 bases; bases with no gene match: 7. In DNA, the CDR3 is TGTGCCAGCAGTTACGGGTCGGGGGGAAGCTACGAGCAGTACTTC. Protein sequence: CASSYGSGGSYEQYF.

V usage is TRBV29-1 and J usage is TRBJ1-4; D gene uncertain. The V gene's germline CDR1 is SQVTM and CDR2 ANQGSEA. Trimming left V 5 bases short and J 6 bases short, with 16 bases between. The CDR3 sequence is 14 residues long. CDR3 amino acids: CSVRKGSGDEKLFF. CDR3 nucleotides: TGCAGCGTTCGCAAGGGCTCTGGGGATGAAAAACTGTTTTTT.

V is TRBV11-3 and J is TRBJ2-2; 7 nucleotides agree with TRBD1. J was trimmed by 5 bases and V by 5 bases; bases with no gene match: 8. Per the germline V gene, CDR1 is SGHNT and CDR2 is YENEEA. This CDR3 has 15 residues. The CDR3 here is CASSQNPGQTGELFF. CDR3 DNA: TGTGCCAGCAGCCAAAACCCGGGACAGACCGGGGAGCTGTTTTTT.

The CDR3 sequence is CASKKEQIYEQYF. The CDR3 DNA follows: TGTGCCAGCAAGAAAGAACAGATCTACGAGCAGTACTTC. The chain has TRBV2 and TRBJ2-7; D remains ambiguous. Trimming stripped 7 bases from V and 3 bases from J, with 13 bases between. The CDR3 runs to 13 residues. Per germline, CDR1 SNHLY and CDR2 FYNNEI.

Worth noting for this clone: Other DNA variants within this sample encode the same CDR3. This CDR3 is CASTPTGSTDTQYF. For the CDR3, the DNA is TGTGCCAGTACCCCGACAGGTTCCACAGATACGCAGTATTTT. V gene TRBV19 combines with J gene TRBJ2-3; weak D call: TRBD1 (6 bases). The CDR3 spans 14 residues. CDR1 is LNHDA and CDR2 is SQIVND in the germline V gene (reference sequence). Trimming removed 7 bases from V and 2 bases from J, with 13 bases in between.

The chain employs TRBV4-2 and TRBJ2-3; 8 bases fit TRBD2. Germline loops: CDR1 LGHNA, CDR2 YNFKEQ. Trimming cost V 7 bases and J 2 bases; bases outside gene matches: 8. CDR3 length: 15 amino acids. The CDR3 region has the DNA TGTGCCAGCAACCGGGAGGGGGGGTCCACAGATACGCAGTATTTT. This encodes CASNREGGSTDTQYF.

This chain uses TRBV6-5 with TRBJ1-2, with 8 nucleotides matching TRBD1. Germline CDR1 MNHEY, CDR2 SVGAGI. Losses at the gene ends were 6 bases for V and 7 bases for J; bases not matched to a gene: 10. This CDR3 has 14 residues. The DNA of the CDR3 is TGTGCCAGCAGCCTCGGACAGGGACGGGTTGGCTACACCTTC. It encodes CASSLGQGRVGYTF.

This chain joins TRBV7-2 and TRBJ2-3; 7 nucleotides line up with TRBD2. Germline CDR1 is SGHTA and CDR2 is FQGNSA. The CDR3 is 14 amino acids. J was trimmed by 9 bases and V by 2 bases; bases with no gene match: 8. The CDR3 DNA reads as TGTGCCAGCAGCTTAACGGGAGGCCTCTTGACGCAGTATTTT. Translating gives CASSLTGGLLTQYF.

The chain is built from TRBV7-2 and TRBJ2-7, with 7 bases fitting TRBD1. The CDR3 extends over 15 amino acids. V lost 3 bases, J lost 1 base, and 6 bases stayed unmatched. Germline V lookup: CDR1 SGHTA, CDR2 FQGNSA. For the CDR3, the DNA is TGTGCCAGCAGCTTCTCCTGGACAGGTTCCTACGAGCAGTACTTC. Residues: CASSFSWTGSYEQYF.

The CDR3 sequence is CASSQHTGNEQFF. The DNA of the CDR3 is TGTGCCAGCAGCCAACACACAGGGAATGAGCAGTTCTTC. This chain connects TRBV5-4 to TRBJ2-1; a weak D match, TRBD1 (6 bases). The V and J ends lost 4 bases and 7 bases respectively, with 12 bases between them. CDR1 is SGHNT and CDR2 is YYREEE in the germline V gene (reference sequence). There are 13 residues in the CDR3. Full variable domain (outside the CDR3, taken from reference TRBV5-4 and TRBJ2-1): ETGVTQSPTHLIKTRGQQVTLRCSSQSGHNTVSWYQQALGQGPQFIFQYYREEENGRGNFPPRFSGLQFPNYSSELNVNALELDDSALYLCASSQHTGNEQFFGPGTRLTVL.

The chain carries TRBV11-2 and TRBJ2-2; D might be TRBD2 (5 bases). Germline V gives CDR1 SGHAT, CDR2 FQNNGV. This CDR3 has 16 amino acids. V lost 0 bases, J lost 4 bases, and 12 bases lay in between. The CDR3 reads CASSLDPIASTGELFF. Written as DNA, the CDR3 is TGTGCCAGCAGCTTAGACCCGATAGCGAGCACCGGGGAGCTGTTTTTT. The complete variable domain, with remaining parts taken from reference TRBV11-2 and TRBJ2-2, reads EAGVAQSPRYKIIEKRQSVAFWCNPISGHATLYWYQQILGQGPKLLIQFQNNGVVDDSQLPKDRFSAERLKGVDSTLKIQPAKLEDSAVYLCASSLDPIASTGELFFGEGSRLTVL.

This chain joins TRBV11-1 and TRBJ1-2, with a weak D call TRBD1 (6 bases). CDR3 length equals 14 residues. Germline values: CDR1 SGHAT, CDR2 FQDESV (reference sequence). V was trimmed by 7 bases and J by 9 bases, leaving 21 bases between them. CDR3 residues: CASTWGDTHESYTF. For the CDR3, the DNA is TGTGCCAGCACCTGGGGGGACACGCACGAGAGCTACACCTTC. Looking up the rest from reference TRBV11-1 and TRBJ1-2 gives the full variable domain: EAEVAQSPRYKITEKSQAVAFWCDPISGHATLYWYRQILGQGPELLVQFQDESVVDDSQLPKDRFSAERLKGVDSTLKIQPAELGDSAMYLCASTWGDTHESYTFGSGTRLTVV.

The DNA of the CDR3 is TGCGCCAGCAGCTTAGAGGGAGGATTCACTGAAGCTTTCTTT. Residues: CASSLEGGFTEAFF. The rearrangement joins TRBV5-1 to TRBJ1-1; D unresolved. Germline V gene lookup returns CDR1 SGHRS and CDR2 YFSETQ. This CDR3 contains 14 residues. V dropped 2 bases and J dropped 4 bases, with 12 bases sitting between them.

The chain employs TRBV7-9 and TRBJ2-3, with TRBD1 matching 7 bases. Germline CDR1 SEHNR, CDR2 FQNEAQ (reference sequence). Losses at the gene ends were 4 bases for V and 1 base for J; bases not matched to a gene: 5. The CDR3 runs 15 residues. DNA of the CDR3: TGTGCCAGCAGCTGGAGACAGGGAGGCACAGATACGCAGTATTTT. This gives the protein CASSWRQGGTDTQYF.

V gene TRBV4-1 combines with J gene TRBJ2-3; no clear D gene. The CDR3 sequence is 17 residues long. V lost 0 bases to trimming and J lost 2 bases, with 15 bases between them. The V gene's germline CDR1 is MGHRA and CDR2 YSYEKL. The CDR3: CASSQDIRRSFTDTQYF. CDR3 DNA sequence: TGCGCCAGCAGCCAAGATATACGGCGGTCGTTCACAGATACGCAGTATTTT.

The CDR3 region has the DNA TGTGCCAGCAGCTTAAATTCGCGAGTGGATACGCAGTATTTT. This sequence encodes CASSLNSRVDTQYF. The chain is built from TRBV7-3 and TRBJ2-3; D gene ambiguous. CDR1 and CDR2 (germline): SGHTA, FQGTGA. The CDR3 runs to 14 residues. Trimming took 1 base from V and 6 from J, leaving 11 bases between them.

V gene TRBV7-2 combines with J gene TRBJ1-1, with 7 bases fitting TRBD1. The CDR3 spans 12 residues. V lost 5 bases and J lost 6; bases outside the gene matches: 3. CDR1 is SGHTA and CDR2 is FQGNSA in the germline V gene. The chain's CDR3 is CASSRTGAEAFF. The DNA for the CDR3 is TGTGCCAGCAGCCGTACAGGGGCTGAAGCTTTCTTT.

Only a few counts were recorded for this clone. The rearrangement links TRBV28 to TRBJ2-1; 10 nucleotides match TRBD1. The CDR3 is 15 residues long. The J segment lost 7 bases and the V segment lost 3 bases, leaving 6 bases of the junction unmatched. Germline V CDR1 and CDR2: MDHEN, SYDVKM. CDR3 DNA sequence: TGTGCCAGCAGTTTGGGGACAGGGGCGAGAAATGAGCAGTTCTTC. It yields the protein CASSLGTGARNEQFF.

The chain links TRBV9 to TRBJ2-2; 8 bases align to TRBD2. V dropped 0 bases and J dropped 0; count of bases not matched to a gene: 1. CDR3 length: 16 residues. From germline, CDR1 is SGDLS and CDR2 YYNGEE. The CDR3 sequence: CASSVAAGANTGELFF. CDR3 sequence (DNA): TGTGCCAGCAGCGTAGCAGCGGGAGCGAACACCGGGGAGCTGTTTTTT. Variable domain in full (rest from reference TRBV9 and TRBJ2-2): DSGVTQTPKHLITATGQRVTLRCSPRSGDLSVYWYQQSLDQGLQFLIQYYNGEERAKGNILERFSAQQFPDLHSELNLSSLELGDSALYFCASSVAAGANTGELFFGEGSRLTVL.

The V gene is TRBV7-9, the J gene TRBJ2-2; 8 nucleotides line up with TRBD2. The ends lost 4 bases at V and 2 bases at J; junction bases unmatched: 6. CDR3 length: 16 amino acids. The V gene's germline CDR1 is SEHNR and CDR2 FQNEAQ (reference sequence). The CDR3 region has the DNA TGTGCCAGCAGCTCACCGGGACTAGGTAACACCGGGGAGCTGTTTTTT. Its translation: CASSSPGLGNTGELFF.

The chain has TRBV9 and TRBJ2-3, with D possibly matching TRBD1 (7 bases). Germline CDR1 is SGDLS and CDR2 is YYNGEE. With 4 bases removed from V and 1 base from J, the gap between germline ends came to 16 bases. This CDR3 spans 16 amino acids. This CDR3 is CASSPRGTERTDTQYF. The CDR3 region has the DNA TGTGCCAGCAGCCCCCGGGGGACAGAGCGCACAGATACGCAGTATTTT.

This chain uses TRBV4-2 with TRBJ2-7, with TRBD2 identical over 12 bases. The V gene end was trimmed by 1 base and the J gene end by 4 bases; junction bases not matched to a gene: 5. Looked up from germline, CDR1 is LGHNA and CDR2 is YNFKEQ. This CDR3 comprises 16 residues. Written as DNA, the CDR3 is TGTGCCAGCAGCCAAGGACTAGCGGGAGATGCATACGAGCAGTACTTC. It encodes CASSQGLAGDAYEQYF.

The chain employs TRBV28 and TRBJ2-7; D possibly matches TRBD1 or TRBD2 (5 bases each). Germline values: CDR1 MDHEN, CDR2 SYDVKM. The V end was cut by 4 bases, the J end by 2 bases, with 15 bases between. This CDR3 is built from 15 residues. For the CDR3, the DNA is TGTGCCAGCAGTTCGCAACTGGGACCGACCTACGAGCAGTACTTC. Protein sequence: CASSSQLGPTYEQYF.